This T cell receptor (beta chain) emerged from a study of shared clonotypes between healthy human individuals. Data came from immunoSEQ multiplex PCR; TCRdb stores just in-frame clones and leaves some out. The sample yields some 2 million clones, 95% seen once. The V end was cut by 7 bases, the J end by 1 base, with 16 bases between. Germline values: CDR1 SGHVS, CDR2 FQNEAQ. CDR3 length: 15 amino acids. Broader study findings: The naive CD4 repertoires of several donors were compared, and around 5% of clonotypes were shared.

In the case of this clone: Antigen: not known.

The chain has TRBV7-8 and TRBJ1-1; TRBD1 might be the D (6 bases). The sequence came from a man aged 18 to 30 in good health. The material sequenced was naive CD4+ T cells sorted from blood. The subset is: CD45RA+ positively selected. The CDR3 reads CASNFMAGANTEAFF. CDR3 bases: TGTGCCAGCAACTTTATGGCAGGGGCGAACACTGAAGCTTTCTTT. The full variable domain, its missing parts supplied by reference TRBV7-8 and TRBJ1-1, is GAGVSQSPRYKVAKRGQDVALRCDPISGHVSLFWYQQALGQGPEFLTYFQNEAQLDKSGLPSDRFFAERPEGSVSTLKIQRTQQEDSAVYLCASNFMAGANTEAFFGQGTRLTVV.